The entry below describes one T cell receptor (beta chain). The antigen remains undetermined. These data come from a study of tumor-infiltrating lymphocytes in localized non-small cell lung cancer. Points from the study as a whole: Tumors had more T cell infiltration than uninvolved lung, per TCRbeta sequencing and CD3 counts.

Here immunoSEQ multiplex PCR was the method, and the copy in TCRdb shows in-frame clones only, minus some. This repertoire shows roughly 12,000 clones, about 67% found once; its top ten account for approximately 10%. The receptor comes from a human donor with non-small cell lung cancer. The sequenced sample consisted of uninvolved lung tissue not adjacent to the tumor.

The CDR3, as DNA: TGTGCCAGCAGCAAAACTAGCGGGAGTCGAAACATTCAGTACTTC. Translated: CASSKTSGSRNIQYF. The rearrangement links TRBV7-9 to TRBJ2-4; 11 positions match TRBD2. This CDR3 is 15 amino acids long. Germline lookup yields CDR1 SEHNR and CDR2 FQNEAQ (reference sequence). The V segment lost 5 bases and the J segment 6 bases; nucleotides outside the gene matches: 6.